This T cell receptor beta chain was identified during a study of OX40 agonist ivuxolimab in advanced cancers. Study in general: Cohort: roughly 80% men, mean age about 60, aged about 23 to 79.

Germline V gene sequence: CDR1 LGHNA, CDR2 YSLEER. Trimming cost V 0 bases and J 9 bases, with 15 bases left between them. This CDR3 has 15 residues. Excluded were patients having autoimmune disease history or systemic immunosuppression. Sampled blood was obtained at baseline, cycle 4 day 1, and cycle 7 day 1. TCRdb keeps only in-frame clones here, not all; method: immunoSEQ multiplex PCR. This table holds about 41,000 clones, 80% found once. This sequence originates from an adult with an advanced solid tumor such as melanoma, head and neck, liver or kidney cancer. J is TRBJ1-3 and V is TRBV4-3; D unclear. This specimen consisted of CD4+ or CD8+ T cells sorted from blood, obtained in a trial of the OX40 agonist ivuxolimab. The CDR3 nucleotides are TGCGCCAGCAGCCAAGATTACAGCGCTAGCGGCACCATATATTTT. This gives the protein CASSQDYSASGTIYF.